These 22 T cell receptor beta chains were all obtained from the same sample, sequenced in a study of CD8 T cells in ankylosing spondylitis listed by TCRdb under 2017. Preparation of the library involved 5' RACE. Sequencing was carried out with an Illumina HiSeq 2500. TCRdb reprocessed the public reads (quality trimming at Q25 with fastp, clone calling with MiXCR) and kept in-frame beta chains. When rows share a CDR3 protein, they turn into one entry using the most common DNA and genes. The sample has around 150,000 distinct CDR3 sequences on record, around 18% of them singletons. The leading ten clones occupy under 9% of the sample. The sample consisted of blood, either unsorted or a sorted T cell fraction (not recorded which). The receptors derive from a male donor with ankylosing spondylitis or in good health (not recorded which).

Remarks on this clonotype: Its ends do not fully match the called genes, so a read error is possible. The chain employs TRBV5-1 and TRBJ1-2, with unresolved D. CDR3 size: 14 residues. Germline assignment: CDR1 SGHRS and CDR2 YFSETQ. The CDR3 is CASSLDNANYGYTF. Written as DNA, the CDR3 is TGCGCCAGCAGCTTGGACAACGCTAATTATGGCTACACCTTC.

This chain connects TRBV12-3 or TRBV12-4 to TRBJ1-4; 7 positions match TRBD1. There are 14 residues in the CDR3. V trimming: 2 bases; J trimming: 5 bases; junction bases outside the gene matches: 2. CDR3 region: CASSLRGLNEKLFF. The CDR3, as DNA: TGTGCCAGCAGTTTAAGGGGGCTCAATGAAAAACTGTTTTTT.

This clonotype was counted at least ten times. V gene TRBV18 combines with J gene TRBJ2-5; TRBD1 matches 9 bases. The CDR3 length is 15 residues. CDR1 and CDR2 from the germline V gene are KGHSH and LQKENI. V lost 0 bases, J lost 2 bases, and 1 base stayed unmatched. Written as DNA, the CDR3 is TGTGCCAGCTCACCACCCGGGACAGGGCAAGAGACCCAGTACTTC. It yields the protein CASSPPGTGQETQYF. The full variable domain, rest sourced from reference TRBV18 and TRBJ2-5, is NAGVMQNPRHLVRRRGQEARLRCSPMKGHSHVYWYRQLPEEGLKFMVYLQKENIIDESGMPKERFSAEFPKEGPSILRIQQVVRGDSAAYFCASSPPGTGQETQYFGPGTRLLVL.

This clonotype was seen repeatedly, ten times or more. This chain joins TRBV20-1 and TRBJ2-1; TRBD2 aligns across 9 bases. This CDR3 is 21 amino acids long. The junction had 21 bases not matched to a gene; V was cut back by 2 bases and J by 1 base. The germline V gene encodes CDR1 DFQATT and CDR2 SNEGSKA (reference sequence). In nucleotides, the CDR3 is TGCAGTGCTAGAAACTGGGGGGCGGGAGGGCCAATTCATATGTCCTACAATGAGCAGTTCTTC. It translates to CSARNWGAGGPIHMSYNEQFF.

The chain couples TRBV20-1 to TRBJ2-5; 8 bases align to TRBD2. Losses at the gene ends were 4 bases for V and 5 bases for J; bases not matched to a gene: 6. CDR1 DFQATT and CDR2 SNEGSKA come from the germline V gene (reference sequence). The CDR3 is made up of 13 amino acids. CDR3: CSAIRTSRETQYF. The CDR3 bases are TGCAGTGCTATTCGGACTAGCAGGGAGACCCAGTACTTC.

This clonotype was counted many times. The rearrangement uses TRBV2 and TRBJ2-1; 7 nucleotides agree with TRBD1. The germline gives CDR1 SNHLY, CDR2 FYNNEI. Germline trimming cut 8 bases from V and 0 bases from J; bases unmatched to any gene: 4. This CDR3 comprises 14 residues. CDR3 residues: CASRTGSSYNEQFF. The CDR3 region has the DNA TGTGCCAGCCGGACAGGAAGCTCCTACAATGAGCAGTTCTTC.

CDR3 DNA: TGTGCCAGCAGTGAAGCCTCGGGGGCGCGAGAGTATGAAAAACTGTTTTTT. It encodes CASSEASGAREYEKLFF. The chain combines TRBV2 with TRBJ1-4, with D tentatively TRBD1 (6 bases). V was clipped by 0 bases and J by 6 bases, with 17 bases between them. The CDR3 runs 17 residues. Germline V CDR1 and CDR2: SNHLY, FYNNEI. Together with reference TRBV2 and TRBJ1-4, the CDR3 gives the full variable domain: EPEVTQTPSHQVTQMGQEVILRCVPISNHLYFYWYRQILGQKVEFLVSFYNNEISEKSEIFDDQFSVERPDGSNFTLKIRSTKLEDSAMYFCASSEASGAREYEKLFFGSGTQLSVL.

This clonotype showed up just a few times. The J gene is TRBJ2-7, the V gene TRBV28; D may match TRBD1 or TRBD2 (5 bases each). The V gene lost 3 bases and the J gene lost 6 bases, with 9 bases spanning the gap. The CDR3 is 12 amino acids. CDR1 MDHEN and CDR2 SYDVKM come from the germline V gene. For the CDR3, the DNA is TGTGCCAGCAGTTTTGGGACCGTCGAGCAGTACTTC. Translated, it gives CASSFGTVEQYF.

This clonotype has only a few counts. The chain is built from TRBV6-6 and TRBJ1-4; D is possibly TRBD1 (6 bases). V was cut by 8 bases and J by 8 bases, with 12 bases left in between. The length of the CDR3 is 12 residues. In germline, CDR1 is MNHNY, CDR2 SVGAGI (reference sequence). CDR3 amino acids: CASHQGHEKLFF. As DNA, the CDR3 is TGTGCCAGCCACCAGGGACACGAAAAACTGTTTTTT.

This rearrangement joins TRBV11-2 to TRBJ2-3; D might be TRBD2 (5 bases). The V gene lost 6 bases and the J gene lost 0 bases, with 7 bases spanning the gap. This CDR3 has 13 residues. Germline-derived CDR1 and CDR2 are SGHAT and FQNNGV. The CDR3 is CASREESTDTQYF. CDR3 sequence (DNA): TGTGCCAGCAGGGAGGAGAGCACAGATACGCAGTATTTT.

The chain is built from TRBV28 and TRBJ1-1, with a weak D call TRBD1 (6 bases). CDR3 length: 14 amino acids. V was pared by 4 bases and J by 6 bases, with 15 bases between. Germline V gene lookup returns CDR1 MDHEN and CDR2 SYDVKM. This CDR3 is CASSSRGPVPEAFF. The CDR3 DNA is TGTGCCAGCAGTTCCCGGGGGCCCGTCCCTGAAGCTTTCTTT. Supplemented by reference TRBV28 and TRBJ1-1, the full variable domain reads DVKVTQSSRYLVKRTGEKVFLECVQDMDHENMFWYRQDPGLGLRLIYFSYDVKMKEKGDIPEGYSVSREKKERFSLILESASTNQTSMYLCASSSRGPVPEAFFGQGTRLTVV.

This clonotype has at least ten counts. CDR3 bases: TGCAGCGTTGAGTCGGGAGGCAGGGGGATTTGGTACGAGCAGTACTTC. Residues: CSVESGGRGIWYEQYF. This chain links TRBV29-1 with TRBJ2-7; D tentatively fits TRBD1 or TRBD2 (7 bases each). Between the trimmed V and J ends, which lost 3 bases and 4 bases, there was a span of 22 bases. Germline assignment: CDR1 SQVTM and CDR2 ANQGSEA. This CDR3 contains 16 residues.

This clonotype was counted ten times or more. CDR3 loop: CASSVAGAGGSDTQYF. The CDR3 bases are TGTGCCAGCAGCGTAGCCGGAGCGGGAGGGTCAGATACGCAGTATTTT. This rearrangement joins TRBV9 to TRBJ2-3, with 10 bases identical to TRBD2. The V gene end was trimmed by 0 bases and the J gene end by 4 bases; junction bases not matched to a gene: 5. CDR1 and CDR2 from the germline V gene are SGDLS and YYNGEE. CDR3 length: 16 residues. Drawing the rest from reference TRBV9 and TRBJ2-3, the complete variable domain is DSGVTQTPKHLITATGQRVTLRCSPRSGDLSVYWYQQSLDQGLQFLIQYYNGEERAKGNILERFSAQQFPDLHSELNLSSLELGDSALYFCASSVAGAGGSDTQYFGPGTRLTVL.

The chain links TRBV5-1 to TRBJ2-2; 8 bases line up with TRBD1. Germline trimming cut 4 bases from V and 1 base from J; bases unmatched to any gene: 3. CDR1 and CDR2 (germline): SGHRS, YFSETQ. This CDR3 is built from 15 residues. CDR3 loop: CASSVGTGNTGELFF. CDR3 nucleotides: TGCGCCAGCAGCGTCGGGACAGGGAACACCGGGGAGCTGTTTTTT.

There are a few counts of this clonotype. The chain uses TRBV6-1 and TRBJ2-1, with TRBD2 matching 10 bases. The CDR3 is made up of 15 amino acids. J was trimmed by 5 bases and V by 6 bases; bases with no gene match: 7. Germline V lookup: CDR1 MNHNS, CDR2 SASEGT. The CDR3 nucleotides read TGTGCCAGCAGGGCTACGGGACTAGCGAACAATGAGCAGTTCTTC. Protein: CASRATGLANNEQFF.

The CDR3 coding sequence is TGCGCCAGCAGCGAGGTGACAGGGTCAAACACTGAAGCTTTCTTT. It encodes CASSEVTGSNTEAFF. The J gene is TRBJ1-1, the V gene TRBV5-1, with TRBD1 matching 7 bases. This CDR3 has 15 amino acids. Per germline, CDR1 SGHRS and CDR2 YFSETQ. V lost 4 bases to trimming and J lost 2 bases; unmatched junction nucleotides: 8.

This clonotype occurred many times. The rearrangement links TRBV6-5 to TRBJ1-5, with a weak D call TRBD1 (6 bases). This CDR3 has 15 residues. The V end was cut by 2 bases, the J end by 2 bases, with 10 bases between. Germline CDR1 MNHEY, CDR2 SVGAGI. The CDR3 region has the DNA TGTGCCAGCAGTTACACCAGGGGTGGCAATCAGCCCCAGCATTTT. It is translated as CASSYTRGGNQPQHF.

This clonotype showed up many times. The chain recombines TRBV12-3 or TRBV12-4 with TRBJ2-5; D may match TRBD1 or TRBD2 (5 bases each). Trimming removed 7 bases from V and 5 bases from J, with 17 bases in between. CDR3 length: 14 amino acids. The CDR3 region is CASTETGPGETQYF. CDR3 nucleotides: TGTGCCAGCACCGAGACGGGGCCGGGGGAGACCCAGTACTTC.

The rearrangement uses TRBV12-5 and TRBJ2-2, with unresolved D. V was shortened by 7 bases and J by 5 bases, with 11 bases between the two germline ends. This CDR3 contains 13 residues. CDR1 is LGHNT, CDR2 FRNRAP, per germline. CDR3 DNA: TGTGCTAGTGCTCTATTCGGGACCGGGGAGCTGTTTTTT. It codes for CASALFGTGELFF.

In this sample, this clonotype turned up a few times. The chain links TRBV29-1 to TRBJ2-3; D is perhaps TRBD2 (6 bases). The germline V gene encodes CDR1 SQVTM and CDR2 ANQGSEA. The V gene lost 7 bases and the J gene lost 1 base, with 12 bases spanning the gap. CDR3 length: 13 residues. The CDR3 is CSGDGGGTDTQYF. CDR3 DNA: TGCAGCGGTGACGGCGGGGGCACAGATACGCAGTATTTT.

This clonotype was seen a single time. This could be a read error, since a much larger clone is one nucleotide away. This chain connects TRBV11-2 to TRBJ2-3; TRBD2 matches 9 bases. The trim removed 1 base at V and 9 bases at J, leaving 14 bases unmatched. Germline V gene data show CDR1 as SGHAT and CDR2 as FQNNGV. The CDR3 runs to 17 residues. As DNA, the CDR3 is TGTGCCAGCAGCTTAGTTCTGGCGGGAGGGCTGATAGAAACGCAGTATTTT. Protein product: CASSLVLAGGLIETQYF.

This clonotype appeared many times. The chain uses TRBV27 and TRBJ1-5, with TRBD1 matching 11 bases. Germline V gives CDR1 MNHEY, CDR2 SMNVEV (reference sequence). This CDR3 region has 15 residues. The junction had 7 bases not matched to a gene; V was cut back by 6 bases and J by 6 bases. In DNA form, the CDR3 reads TGTGCCAGCAGCCGCGGGACAGGGGGTTTTCAGCCCCAGCATTTT. This gives the protein CASSRGTGGFQPQHF.